These 21 T cell receptor beta chains came from one sample sequenced in a study of low-dose radiotherapy and immunotherapy resistance in tumors. TRAV and TRBV primers primed cDNA for both TCRalpha and TCRbeta. TCRs were amplified for around 20 PCR cycles with a constant-region primer and V-primer adapter. TCRdb reprocessed the reads via MiXCR and lists one record per CDR3 protein. The profile covers 11,000 or so distinct CDR3 sequences, with 65% appearing a single time and roughly 12% taken by the ten largest. These receptors originate from a human donor with advanced metastatic prostate, ovarian, gallbladder or colorectal cancer (not recorded which). This table probably holds off-target reads from a library built for another chain.

The chain has TRBV6-2 or TRBV6-3 and TRBJ2-1; TRBD1 aligns across 8 bases. The V segment lost 0 bases and the J segment 15 bases; nucleotides outside the gene matches: 7. The CDR3 totals 13 residues. Per germline, CDR1 MNHEY and CDR2 SVGEGT. CDR3 region: CASSYSGQDGGFF. Written as DNA, the CDR3 is TGTGCCAGCAGTTACTCGGGACAGGATGGCGGGTTCTTC.

The chain has TRBV4-1 and TRBJ2-1; 13 bases map to TRBD2. Germline lookup yields CDR1 MGHRA and CDR2 YSYEKL. This CDR3 is built from 16 residues. V trimming: 4 bases; J trimming: 7 bases; junction bases outside the gene matches: 7. The CDR3, as DNA: TGCGCCAGCAGCCGAAAAACTAGCGGGAGGGTTAATGAGCAGTTCTTC. Translated, it gives CASSRKTSGRVNEQFF.

In this sample, this clonotype turned up a few times. The V gene is TRBV7-2, the J gene TRBJ1-1; weak D call: TRBD1 (6 bases). The germline gives CDR1 SGHTA, CDR2 FQGNSA. Trimming pared 1 base from V and 8 bases from J, leaving 17 bases between. The CDR3 sequence is 15 residues long. Here the CDR3 DNA reads TGTGCCAGCAGCTTAGTCCCGGACCAGACAGGAGAAGCTTTCTTT. It translates to CASSLVPDQTGEAFF.

The V and J genes are TRBV28 and TRBJ2-3, with TRBD1 matching over 8 bases. J gave up 10 bases and V 10 bases, and 19 bases lay outside the gene matches. Germline loops: CDR1 MDHEN, CDR2 SYDVKM. The CDR3 has 15 amino acids. The CDR3 loop is CATKGGTGPFSAQYF. DNA for the CDR3: TGTGCCACTAAGGGCGGGACAGGACCCTTTTCAGCGCAGTATTTT. Combining the CDR3 with reference TRBV28 and TRBJ2-3 gives the whole variable domain DVKVTQSSRYLVKRTGEKVFLECVQDMDHENMFWYRQDPGLGLRLIYFSYDVKMKEKGDIPEGYSVSREKKERFSLILESASTNQTSMYLCATKGGTGPFSAQYFGPGTRLTVL.

V and J are TRBV10-3 and TRBJ2-7, with 11 bases fitting TRBD2. J was trimmed by 4 bases and V by 0 bases; bases with no gene match: 2. CDR3 length: 15 residues. Looked up from germline, CDR1 is ENHRY and CDR2 is SYGVKD. The CDR3 sequence: CAISESSGRVYEQYF. CDR3 in DNA: TGTGCCATCAGTGAGTCTAGCGGGAGGGTTTACGAGCAGTACTTC.

This chain joins TRBV24-1 and TRBJ2-1, with unresolved D. CDR1 and CDR2 from the germline V gene are KGHDR and SFDVKD. The CDR3 runs 13 residues. Trimming took 2 bases from V and 9 from J, leaving 10 bases between them. The CDR3 sequence is CATSDSGYGEQFF. Here the CDR3 DNA reads TGTGCCACCAGTGATTCCGGGTATGGTGAGCAGTTCTTC.

The CDR3 DNA sequence: TGTGCCAGCAGCCGAAAGACAGCCGCTGAAGCTTTCTTT. Its translation: CASSRKTAAEAFF. The chain links TRBV6-5 to TRBJ1-1, with D perhaps TRBD1 (5 bases). Germline assignment: CDR1 MNHEY and CDR2 SVGAGI. V gave up 6 bases and J gave up 6 bases, with 14 bases separating them. The CDR3 has 13 amino acids.

This clonotype came up a few times. The chain employs TRBV2 and TRBJ2-7; D ambiguous. The CDR3 loop spans 14 amino acids. Germline CDR1 and CDR2: SNHLY and FYNNEI. Trimming took off 6 bases at V and 6 bases at J, with 18 bases between the two ends. The CDR3, as DNA: TGTGCCAGCAGCTGGACCCGCTTATTGTCCGAGCAGTACTTC. Amino acids: CASSWTRLLSEQYF.

This chain uses TRBV19 with TRBJ2-7; D is uncertain. The V gene's germline CDR1 is LNHDA and CDR2 SQIVND (reference sequence). Trimming pared 3 bases from V and 6 bases from J, leaving 6 bases between. The CDR3 contains 11 residues. The chain's CDR3 is CASSMWGEQYF. The CDR3 nucleotides are TGTGCCAGTAGTATGTGGGGCGAGCAGTACTTC.

The chain employs TRBV6-2 or TRBV6-3 and TRBJ2-3; tentatively, D is TRBD2 (5 bases). The germline V gene encodes CDR1 MNHEY and CDR2 SVGEGT. This CDR3 spans 16 amino acids. V dropped 4 bases and J dropped 3 bases, with 17 bases sitting between them. CDR3 sequence reads: CASSSLALRTTDTQYF. In DNA form, the CDR3 reads TGTGCCAGCAGTTCCCTAGCTCTGAGAACGACAGATACGCAGTATTTT.

The chain has TRBV5-1 and TRBJ2-7, with TRBD2 identical over 9 bases. The ends lost 4 bases at V and 4 bases at J; junction bases unmatched: 6. Germline values: CDR1 SGHRS, CDR2 YFSETQ. CDR3 size: 14 residues. The CDR3 DNA sequence: TGCGCCAGCAGCGAAGTTCTAGCGGGATACGAGCAGTACTTC. It translates to CASSEVLAGYEQYF.

The V gene is TRBV12-3 or TRBV12-4, the J gene TRBJ2-2; D gene uncertain. V was trimmed by 10 bases and J by 7 bases, leaving 13 bases between them. The CDR3 contains 12 residues. In nucleotides, the CDR3 is TGTGCCAACACGATGGTTGGCGGGGAGCTGTTTTTT. Translation: CANTMVGGELFF.

V gene TRBV7-9 combines with J gene TRBJ1-2, with a weak D call TRBD1 (5 bases). The V gene's germline CDR1 is SEHNR and CDR2 FQNEAQ (reference sequence). The CDR3 is made up of 13 amino acids. The V and J ends lost 1 base and 6 bases respectively, with 9 bases between them. The CDR3 reads CASSLDRMDGYTF. CDR3 bases: TGTGCCAGCAGCTTAGACAGGATGGATGGCTACACCTTC.

This clonotype was detected only a few times. The chain uses TRBV5-4 and TRBJ2-7; TRBD1 aligns across 8 bases. Germline V gene lookup returns CDR1 SGHNT and CDR2 YYREEE (reference sequence). The CDR3 is made up of 16 amino acids. The junction had 9 bases not matched to a gene; V was cut back by 4 bases and J by 0 bases. The CDR3 region has the DNA TGTGCCAGCAGCCCTCCGGGACAGGCCCACTCCTACGAGCAGTACTTC. It specifies CASSPPGQAHSYEQYF.

The chain is built from TRBV5-6 and TRBJ2-1; 11 nucleotides agree with TRBD2. J was trimmed by 6 bases and V by 1 base; bases with no gene match: 6. Germline-derived CDR1 and CDR2 are SGHDT and YYEEEE. This CDR3 contains 16 residues. The CDR3 sequence is CASSLQGLAASNEQFF. Written as DNA, the CDR3 is TGTGCCAGCAGCTTGCAGGGACTAGCGGCCTCCAATGAGCAGTTCTTC.

This clonotype was recorded once. The chain links TRBV19 to TRBJ2-3; 8 nucleotides line up with TRBD1. The V gene end was trimmed by 5 bases and the J gene end by 6 bases; junction bases not matched to a gene: 7. Per germline, CDR1 LNHDA and CDR2 SQIVND (reference sequence). CDR3 length equals 14 residues. The CDR3 spells CASSPGQGVDTQYF. The CDR3 coding sequence is TGTGCCAGTAGTCCCGGACAGGGAGTGGATACGCAGTATTTT.

The CDR3 sequence: CAWWEDRRETQYF. Written as DNA, the CDR3 is TGTGCCTGGTGGGAAGACAGACGAGAGACCCAGTACTTC. This chain uses TRBV30 with TRBJ2-5, with D perhaps matching TRBD1 (5 bases). Trimming took 5 bases from V and 4 from J, leaving 14 bases between them. Germline lookup yields CDR1 GTSNPN and CDR2 SVGIG (reference sequence). The CDR3 loop spans 13 amino acids.

The chain is built from TRBV6-5 and TRBJ1-2, with a possible D match to TRBD1 (6 bases). The CDR3 has 12 residues. Trimming shortened V by 7 bases and J by 8 bases, and 14 bases separated the two germline ends. Germline V gene lookup returns CDR1 MNHEY and CDR2 SVGAGI. The CDR3 DNA reads TGTGCCAGCAAAGCAGGGGTGGCCGGCTACACCTTC. Translated: CASKAGVAGYTF.

The chain has TRBV6-2 or TRBV6-3 and TRBJ2-6; 8 nucleotides match TRBD1. Germline V gene data show CDR1 as MNHEY and CDR2 as SVGEGT. CDR3 length: 18 residues. The V segment lost 5 bases and the J segment 1 base; nucleotides outside the gene matches: 10. The chain's CDR3 is CASSDGGRGRSGANVLTF. CDR3 nucleotides: TGTGCCAGCAGTGACGGCGGCAGGGGGCGGTCTGGGGCCAACGTCCTGACTTTC.

The chain joins TRBV19 to TRBJ2-4; no clear D. CDR3 length: 15 residues. Germline-derived CDR1 and CDR2 are LNHDA and SQIVND (reference sequence). Trimming took off 4 bases at V and 1 base at J, with 11 bases between the two ends. CDR3 nucleotides: TGTGCCAGTAGTACGCAGGATTCGGCCAAAAACATTCAGTACTTC. Its protein product is CASSTQDSAKNIQYF.

The V call is TRBV18, the J call TRBJ2-1, with no clear D. CDR3 length equals 12 residues. The V end was cut by 3 bases, the J end by 9 bases, with 9 bases between. The germline CDR1 and CDR2 sequences are KGHSH and LQKENI. CDR3 in amino acids: CASSPLVSEQFF. The CDR3 DNA sequence: TGTGCCAGCTCACCGCTAGTAAGTGAGCAGTTCTTC.